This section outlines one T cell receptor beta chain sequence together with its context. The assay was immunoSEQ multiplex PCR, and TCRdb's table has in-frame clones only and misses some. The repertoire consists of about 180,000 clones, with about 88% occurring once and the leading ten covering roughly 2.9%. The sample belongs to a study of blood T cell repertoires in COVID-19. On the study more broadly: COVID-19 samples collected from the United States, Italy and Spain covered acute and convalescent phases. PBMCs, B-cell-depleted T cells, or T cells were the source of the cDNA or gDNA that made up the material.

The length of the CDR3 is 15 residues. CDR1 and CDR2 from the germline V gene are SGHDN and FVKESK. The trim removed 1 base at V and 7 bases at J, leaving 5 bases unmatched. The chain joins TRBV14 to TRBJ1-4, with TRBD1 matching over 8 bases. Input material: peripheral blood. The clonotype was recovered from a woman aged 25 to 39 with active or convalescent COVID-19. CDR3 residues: CASSQVRGRAEKLFF. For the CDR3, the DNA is TGTGCCAGCAGCCAAGTCAGGGGGCGGGCTGAAAAACTGTTTTTT.